The next 3 T cell receptor beta chains were all read from a single sample in a study of T cell responses to AZD1222 COVID-19 vaccine (dated by TCRdb to 2020 to 2023). The receptor library was made with the immunoSEQ multiplex PCR assay. TCRdb provides this immuneACCESS table in a form limited to in-frame rearrangements. Some clones are lacking; in checked studies, under half of them reflect an unresolved V gene, and why the rest are absent is not known. Across this sample there are more than 85,000 clones, with approximately 89% seen only once. The ten largest clones take up 35% to 50% of the sample. The time point tag for this specimen amounts to: about 28 days (+/-7) after the second vaccine dose. The starting material was peripheral blood, obtained 28 days after the second AZD1222 dose. The origin of the receptors is an adult who received the AZD1222 COVID-19 vaccine.

The genes are TRBV30 and TRBJ2-7, with 9 bases fitting TRBD1. The CDR3 has 13 residues. Germline lookup yields CDR1 GTSNPN and CDR2 SVGIG (reference sequence). V trimming: 5 bases; J trimming: 3 bases; junction bases outside the gene matches: 5. The DNA for the CDR3 is TGTGCCTGGGCCTCGGGACAGGGCTACGAGCAGTACTTC. It encodes CAWASGQGYEQYF.

A few counts support this clone. The rearrangement joins TRBV14 to TRBJ2-1; perhaps TRBD1 as D (5 bases). Looked up from germline, CDR1 is SGHDN and CDR2 is FVKESK. CDR3 length equals 15 residues. Between the trimmed V and J ends, which lost 1 base and 2 bases, there was a span of 9 bases. This chain's CDR3 is CASSQAGRPYNEQFF. The CDR3, as DNA: TGTGCCAGCAGCCAAGCAGGGCGACCCTACAATGAGCAGTTCTTC.

This clone has just one count. This chain links TRBV4-1 with TRBJ2-5, with 9 positions matching TRBD1. The V gene end was trimmed by 4 bases and the J gene end by 1 base; junction bases not matched to a gene: 10. This CDR3 is 17 amino acids long. Germline loops: CDR1 MGHRA, CDR2 YSYEKL. CDR3 nucleotides: TGCGCCAGCAGCCTCGTCCGGGACAGGGTCCCCCAAGAGACCCAGTACTTC. Translated: CASSLVRDRVPQETQYF.